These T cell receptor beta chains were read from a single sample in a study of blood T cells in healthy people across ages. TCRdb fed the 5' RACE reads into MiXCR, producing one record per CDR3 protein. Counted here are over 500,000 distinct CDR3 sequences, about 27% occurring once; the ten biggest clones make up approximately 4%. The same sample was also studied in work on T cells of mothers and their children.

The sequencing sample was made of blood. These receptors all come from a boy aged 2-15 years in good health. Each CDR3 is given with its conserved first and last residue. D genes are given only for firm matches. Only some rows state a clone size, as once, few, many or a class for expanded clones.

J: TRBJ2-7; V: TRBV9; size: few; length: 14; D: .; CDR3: CASSPRAHGYEQYF; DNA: TGTGCCAGCAGCCCTCGGGCCCACGGATACGAGCAGTACTTC
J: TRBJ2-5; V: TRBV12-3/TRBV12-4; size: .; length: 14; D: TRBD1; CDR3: CASTGQGFTETQYF; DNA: TGTGCCAGCACCGGACAGGGGTTTACAGAGACCCAGTACTTC
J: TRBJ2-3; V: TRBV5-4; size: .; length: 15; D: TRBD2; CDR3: CAISRGLASTDTQYF; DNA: TGTGCCATCTCTAGGGGACTAGCTAGCACAGATACGCAGTATTTT
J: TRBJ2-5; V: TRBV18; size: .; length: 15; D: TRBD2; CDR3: CASSQRLAGQETQYF; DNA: TGTGCCAGCTCACAGCGACTAGCGGGACAAGAGACCCAGTACTTC
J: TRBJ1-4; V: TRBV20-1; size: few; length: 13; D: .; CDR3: CSASRDQGEKLFF; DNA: TGCAGTGCTTCCCGGGACCAAGGTGAAAAACTGTTTTTT
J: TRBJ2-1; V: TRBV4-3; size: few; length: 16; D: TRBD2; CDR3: CASSHRSGSPYNEQFF; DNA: TGCGCCAGCAGCCACCGTAGCGGGAGCCCCTACAATGAGCAGTTCTTC
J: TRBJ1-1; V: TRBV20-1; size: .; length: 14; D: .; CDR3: CSARVAETQTEAFF; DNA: TGCAGTGCGAGGGTGGCGGAGACCCAGACTGAAGCTTTCTTT
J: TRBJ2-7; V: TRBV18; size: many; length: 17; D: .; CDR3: CASSPGVRSGGSYEQYF; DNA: TGTGCCAGCTCACCGGGGGTCCGCTCCGGGGGCTCCTACGAGCAGTACTTC
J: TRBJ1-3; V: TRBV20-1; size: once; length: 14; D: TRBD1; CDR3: CSASPGGTGNTIYF; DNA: TGCAGTGCTAGTCCAGGGGGCACAGGAAACACCATATATTTT
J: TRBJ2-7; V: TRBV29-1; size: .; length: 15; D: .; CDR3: CSVEVRGTHSYEQYF; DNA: TGCAGCGTTGAAGTAAGAGGGACACACTCCTACGAGCAGTACTTC
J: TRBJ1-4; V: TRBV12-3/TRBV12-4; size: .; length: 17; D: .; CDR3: CASSPSRGYLRGEKLFF; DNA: TGTGCCAGCAGTCCCAGCCGGGGGTACCTTAGAGGTGAAAAACTGTTTTTT
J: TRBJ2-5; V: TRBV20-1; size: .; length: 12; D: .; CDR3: CSASSGIETQYF; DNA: TGCAGTGCTAGTTCGGGAATAGAGACCCAGTACTTC
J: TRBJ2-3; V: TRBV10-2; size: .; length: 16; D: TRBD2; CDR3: CASSARGTSGKDTQYF; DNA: TGCGCCAGCAGTGCCCGAGGGACTAGCGGGAAAGATACGCAGTATTTT
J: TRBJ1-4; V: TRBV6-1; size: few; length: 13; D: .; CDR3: CACSEVQNEKLFF; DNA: TGTGCCTGCAGTGAAGTCCAGAATGAAAAACTGTTTTTT
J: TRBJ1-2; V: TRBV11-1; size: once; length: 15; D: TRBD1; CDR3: CASSYRQGDLMGYTF; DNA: TGTGCCAGCAGCTATCGACAGGGTGATTTGATGGGCTACACCTTC
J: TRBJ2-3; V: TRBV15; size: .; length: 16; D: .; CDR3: CATSVGGARGTDTQYF; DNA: TGTGCCACCAGCGTGGGGGGGGCTCGGGGCACAGATACGCAGTATTTT
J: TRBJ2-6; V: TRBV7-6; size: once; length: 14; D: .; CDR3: CASSGISGANVLTF; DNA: TGTGCCAGCAGCGGGATATCTGGGGCCAACGTCCTGACTTTC
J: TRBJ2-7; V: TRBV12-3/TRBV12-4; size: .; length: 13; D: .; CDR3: CASSWGFSYEQYF; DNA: TGTGCCAGCAGCTGGGGGTTTAGCTACGAGCAGTACTTC
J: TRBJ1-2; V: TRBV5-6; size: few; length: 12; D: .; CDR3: CASSLRVGGYTF; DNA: TGTGCCAGCAGCTTGAGAGTGGGCGGCTACACCTTC
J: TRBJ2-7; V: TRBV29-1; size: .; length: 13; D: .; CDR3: CSVEDVQGPQQYF; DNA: TGCAGCGTTGAGGACGTGCAGGGCCCCCAGCAGTACTTC
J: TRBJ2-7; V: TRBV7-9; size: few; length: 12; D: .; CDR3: CASSRDLKKQYF; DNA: TGTGCCAGCAGCAGGGACTTGAAAAAACAGTACTTC
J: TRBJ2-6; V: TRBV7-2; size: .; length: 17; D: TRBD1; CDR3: CASALGTGGIGANVLTF; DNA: TGTGCCAGCGCGTTGGGGACAGGGGGCATCGGGGCCAACGTCCTGACTTTC
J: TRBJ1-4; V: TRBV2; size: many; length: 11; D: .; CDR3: CASSASEKLFF; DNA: TGTGCCAGCAGTGCGAGCGAAAAACTGTTTTTT
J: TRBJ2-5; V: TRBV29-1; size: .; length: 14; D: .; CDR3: CSVEPGPREETQYF; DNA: TGCAGCGTTGAACCAGGCCCCAGGGAAGAGACCCAGTACTTC
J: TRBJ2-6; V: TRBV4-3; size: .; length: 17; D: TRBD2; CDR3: CASSQAAGFSGANVLTF; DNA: TGCGCCAGCAGCCAAGCAGCGGGATTTTCTGGGGCCAACGTCCTGACTTTC
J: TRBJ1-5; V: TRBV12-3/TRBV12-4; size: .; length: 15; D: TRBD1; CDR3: CASSLAGTGVQPQHF; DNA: TGTGCCAGCAGTTTAGCTGGGACAGGGGTTCAGCCCCAGCATTTT
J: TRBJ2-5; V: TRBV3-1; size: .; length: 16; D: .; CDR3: CASSQTPVRLGETQYF; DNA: TGTGCCAGCAGCCAGACGCCCGTCAGGCTTGGAGAGACCCAGTACTTC
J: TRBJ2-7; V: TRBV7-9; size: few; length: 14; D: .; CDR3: CASSRREGLGEQYF; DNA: TGTGCCAGCAGCCGACGCGAGGGCCTAGGCGAGCAGTACTTC
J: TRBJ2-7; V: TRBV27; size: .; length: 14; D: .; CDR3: CASSAGTSFGEQYF; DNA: TGTGCCAGCAGCGCCGGGACAAGCTTTGGGGAGCAGTACTTC
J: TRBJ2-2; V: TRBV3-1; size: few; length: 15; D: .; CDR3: CASSRPGSLAGELFF; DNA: TGTGCCAGCAGCCGTCCCGGGTCCCTTGCCGGGGAGCTGTTTTTT
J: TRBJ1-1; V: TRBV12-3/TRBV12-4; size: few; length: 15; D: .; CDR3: CASSFTQGLNTEAFF; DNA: TGTGCCAGCAGTTTTACCCAGGGGCTGAACACTGAAGCTTTCTTT
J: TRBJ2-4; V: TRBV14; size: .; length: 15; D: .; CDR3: CASSQTTGPRGIQYF; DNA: TGTGCCAGCAGCCAAACAACGGGACCCAGAGGCATTCAGTACTTC
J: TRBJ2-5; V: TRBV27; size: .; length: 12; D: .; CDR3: CASSGGWREQSF; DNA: TGTGCCAGCAGTGGGGGTTGGCGCGAGCAGTCCTTC
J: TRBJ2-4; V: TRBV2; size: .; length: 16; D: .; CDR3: CASNKQGWGAKNIQYF; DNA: TGTGCCAGCAACAAACAGGGTTGGGGGGCCAAAAACATTCAGTACTTC
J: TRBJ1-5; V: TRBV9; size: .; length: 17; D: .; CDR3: CASSSTGPRRSNQPQHF; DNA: TGTGCCAGCAGCTCCACAGGTCCCCGGAGGTCAAATCAGCCCCAGCATTTT
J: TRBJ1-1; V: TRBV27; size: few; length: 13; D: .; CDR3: CASSFSSNTEAFF; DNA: TGTGCCAGCAGTTTTTCCAGTAACACTGAAGCTTTCTTT
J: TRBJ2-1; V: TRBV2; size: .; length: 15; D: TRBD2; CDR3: CASRNTGTIYNERFF; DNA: TGTGCCAGCAGAAACACCGGGACTATCTACAATGAGCGGTTCTTC
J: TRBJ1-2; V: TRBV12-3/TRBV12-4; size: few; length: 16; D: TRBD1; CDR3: CASREDRGPKNYGYTF; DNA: TGTGCCAGCAGAGAGGACAGGGGTCCGAAAAACTATGGCTACACCTTC
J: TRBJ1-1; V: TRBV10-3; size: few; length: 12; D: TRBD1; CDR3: CAISERGDRAFF; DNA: TGTGCCATCAGTGAGAGGGGGGACAGGGCTTTCTTT
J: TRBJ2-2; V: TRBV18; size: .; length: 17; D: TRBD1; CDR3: CASSPGTAPRDTGELFF; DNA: TGTGCCAGCTCACCGGGGACAGCCCCGAGGGACACCGGGGAGCTGTTTTTT
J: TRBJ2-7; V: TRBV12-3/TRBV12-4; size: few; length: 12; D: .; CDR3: CASSPSRYEQYF; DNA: TGTGCCAGCAGTCCCTCCCGGTACGAGCAGTACTTC
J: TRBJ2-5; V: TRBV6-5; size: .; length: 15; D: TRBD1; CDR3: CASSRQGRGIETQYF; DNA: TGTGCCAGCAGTAGACAGGGAAGGGGTATAGAGACCCAGTACTTC
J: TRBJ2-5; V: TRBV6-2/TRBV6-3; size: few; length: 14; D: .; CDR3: CASSYELPGETQYF; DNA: TGTGCCAGCAGTTATGAACTTCCCGGGGAGACCCAGTACTTC